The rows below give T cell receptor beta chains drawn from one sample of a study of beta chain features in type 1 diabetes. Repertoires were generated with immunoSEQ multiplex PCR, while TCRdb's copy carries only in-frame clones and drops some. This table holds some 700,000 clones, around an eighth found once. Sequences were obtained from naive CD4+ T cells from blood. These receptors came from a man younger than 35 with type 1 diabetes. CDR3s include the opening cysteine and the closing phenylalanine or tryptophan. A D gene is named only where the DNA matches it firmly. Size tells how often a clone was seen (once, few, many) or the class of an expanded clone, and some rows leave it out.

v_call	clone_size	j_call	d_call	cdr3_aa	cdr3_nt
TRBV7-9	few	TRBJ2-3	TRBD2	CASRPGLGRTDTQYF	TGTGCCAGCAGGCCGGGACTAGGCCGCACAGATACGCAGTATTTT
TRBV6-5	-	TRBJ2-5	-	CASSSPVPQYF	TGTGCCAGCAGTTCCCCCGTCCCCCAGTACTTC
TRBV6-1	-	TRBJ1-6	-	CASSDPGDSPLHF	TGTGCCAGCAGTGACCCGGGAGACTCACCCCTCCACTTT
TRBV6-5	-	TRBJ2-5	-	CASSQGWGAETQYF	TGTGCCAGCAGCCAGGGTTGGGGGGCTGAGACCCAGTACTTC
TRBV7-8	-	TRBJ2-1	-	CASSLARYKGRGEQFF	TGTGCCAGCAGCTTAGCGAGATACAAGGGCAGGGGTGAGCAGTTCTTC
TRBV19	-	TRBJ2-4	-	CASSNSGVWVKNIQYF	TGTGCCAGTAGTAATTCAGGGGTATGGGTCAAAAACATTCAGTACTTC
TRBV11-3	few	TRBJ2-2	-	CASSLGTANTGELFF	TGTGCCAGCAGCTTAGGGACTGCCAACACCGGGGAGCTGTTTTTT
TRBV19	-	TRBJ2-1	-	CASMSYNEQFF	TGTGCCAGTATGAGTTACAATGAGCAGTTCTTC
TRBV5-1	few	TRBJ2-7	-	CASRAVASSYEQYF	TGCGCCAGCAGAGCGGTGGCGAGCTCCTACGAGCAGTACTTC
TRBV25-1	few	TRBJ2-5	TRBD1	CASSLGDSAYQETQYF	TGTGCCAGCAGTCTTGGGGACAGTGCGTACCAAGAGACCCAGTACTTC
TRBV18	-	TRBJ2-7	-	CASSLLSYEQYF	TGTGCCAGCTCACTCCTTTCCTACGAGCAGTACTTC
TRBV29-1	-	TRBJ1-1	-	CSVGRGSTEAFF	TGCAGCGTTGGGCGTGGGTCCACTGAAGCTTTCTTT
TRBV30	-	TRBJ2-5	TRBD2	CAWGRGLLQETQYF	TGTGCCTGGGGGAGGGGACTCCTCCAAGAGACCCAGTACTTC
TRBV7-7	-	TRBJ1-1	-	CASSPLGTEAFF	TGTGCCAGCAGCCCTCTGGGGACTGAAGCTTTCTTT
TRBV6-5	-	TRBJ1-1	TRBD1	CASSFAIGQVGAFF	TGTGCCAGCAGTTTCGCCATAGGACAGGTCGGAGCTTTCTTT
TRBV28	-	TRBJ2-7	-	CASLNNYEQYF	TGTGCCAGCCTTAACAATTACGAGCAGTACTTC
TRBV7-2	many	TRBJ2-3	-	CASSLGTDTQYF	TGTGCCAGCAGCCTCGGCACAGATACGCAGTATTTT
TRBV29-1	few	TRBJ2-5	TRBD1	CSGTGGQGLTQYF	TGCAGCGGAACCGGTGGACAGGGCCTGACCCAGTACTTC
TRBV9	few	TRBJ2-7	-	CASSVVGEGYEQYF	TGTGCCAGCAGCGTAGTGGGAGAGGGCTACGAGCAGTACTTC
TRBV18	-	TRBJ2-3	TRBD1	CASSRPGGASPSTDTQYF	TGTGCCAGCTCACGACCAGGGGGCGCCTCCCCTAGCACAGATACGCAGTATTTT
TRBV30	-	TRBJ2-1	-	CAWSASNEQFF	TGTGCCTGGAGCGCGTCGAATGAGCAGTTCTTC
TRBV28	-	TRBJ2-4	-	CASSSWGLTEPLKIQYF	TGTGCCAGCAGTTCATGGGGGTTGACAGAGCCGTTAAAGATTCAGTACTTC
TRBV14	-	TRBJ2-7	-	CASSQLSYEQYF	TGTGCCAGCAGCCAACTCAGCTACGAGCAGTACTTC
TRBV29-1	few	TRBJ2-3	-	CSVDGGGGDSTDTQYF	TGCAGCGTTGACGGTGGCGGGGGCGATTCCACAGATACGCAGTATTTT
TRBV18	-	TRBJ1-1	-	CASSPVMGGRGAFF	TGTGCCAGCTCACCAGTGATGGGGGGAAGAGGGGCTTTCTTT
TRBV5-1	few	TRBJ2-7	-	CASSFPDSSHEQYF	TGCGCCAGCAGCTTTCCTGACTCGTCCCACGAGCAGTACTTC
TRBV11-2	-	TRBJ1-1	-	CASRSQVNTEAFF	TGTGCCAGCAGGTCCCAGGTAAACACTGAAGCTTTCTTT
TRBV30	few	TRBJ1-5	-	CAWSAPVPRDWYSNQPQHF	TGTGCCTGGAGTGCCCCCGTGCCCCGCGATTGGTATAGCAATCAGCCCCAGCATTTT
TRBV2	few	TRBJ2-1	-	CASSFPGPEQFF	TGTGCCAGCAGCTTCCCCGGGCCCGAGCAGTTCTTC
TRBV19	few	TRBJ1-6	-	CASSVAGTPRSASPLHF	TGTGCCAGTAGTGTGGCCGGGACTCCCCGATCGGCCTCACCCCTCCACTTT
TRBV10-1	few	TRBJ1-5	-	CASSERNPGRQPQHF	TGCGCCAGCAGTGAGAGAAATCCGGGGAGACAGCCCCAGCATTTT
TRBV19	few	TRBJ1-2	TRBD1	CASSTGGANGYTF	TGTGCCAGTTCGACAGGGGGCGCAAATGGCTACACCTTC
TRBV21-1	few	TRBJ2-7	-	CASSQSGRALSYEQYF	TGTGCCAGCAGCCAAAGTGGTAGGGCTCTCTCCTACGAGCAGTACTTC
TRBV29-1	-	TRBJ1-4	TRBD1	CSAVDRGWNEKLFF	TGCAGCGCTGTGGACAGGGGTTGGAATGAAAAACTGTTTTTT
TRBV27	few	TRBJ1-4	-	CASSPPDSPNEKLFF	TGTGCCAGCAGTCCACCGGACAGCCCTAATGAAAAACTGTTTTTT
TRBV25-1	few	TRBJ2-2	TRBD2	CASSSLAGDNTGELFF	TGTGCCAGCAGTTCATTAGCGGGGGATAACACCGGGGAGCTGTTTTTT
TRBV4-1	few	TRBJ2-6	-	CASSQPGLYSGANVLTF	TGCGCCAGCAGCCAGCCGGGACTTTACTCTGGGGCCAACGTCCTGACTTTC
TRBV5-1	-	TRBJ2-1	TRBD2	CASSSAPTSGGGEQFF	TGCGCCAGCAGCTCCGCCCCGACTAGCGGGGGAGGTGAGCAGTTCTTC
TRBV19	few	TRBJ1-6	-	CASGVVGGSPLHF	TGTGCCAGTGGAGTAGTAGGAGGGTCACCCCTCCACTTT
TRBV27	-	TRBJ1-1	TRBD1	CASSLLPGQGDAEAFF	TGTGCCAGCAGTCTACTTCCGGGACAGGGGGACGCTGAAGCTTTCTTT
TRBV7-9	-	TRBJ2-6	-	CASSLAGGGANVLTF	TGTGCCAGCAGCTTGGCGGGCGGTGGGGCCAACGTCCTGACTTTC
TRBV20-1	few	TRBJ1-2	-	CSAKGGYGYTF	TGCAGTGCCAAAGGGGGTTATGGCTACACCTTC
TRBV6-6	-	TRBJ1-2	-	CASSDTSDGYTF	TGTGCCAGCAGTGATACCTCGGATGGCTACACCTTC
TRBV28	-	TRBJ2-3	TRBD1	CASSFRPQGADTQYF	TGTGCCAGCAGTTTCCGCCCTCAGGGGGCAGATACGCAGTATTTT
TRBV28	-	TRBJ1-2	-	CASSSEGGFNYGYTF	TGTGCCAGCAGTTCAGAGGGCGGTTTTAACTATGGCTACACCTTC
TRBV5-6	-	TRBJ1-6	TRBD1	CASSWDRENSPLHF	TGTGCCAGCAGCTGGGACAGAGAAAATTCACCCCTCCACTTT
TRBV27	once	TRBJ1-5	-	CASSYGQWVSNQPQHF	TGTGCCAGCAGTTATGGACAGTGGGTTAGCAATCAGCCCCAGCATTTT
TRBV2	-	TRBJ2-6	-	CASSFQEAGANVLTF	TGTGCCAGCAGTTTCCAGGAGGCTGGGGCCAACGTCCTGACTTTC
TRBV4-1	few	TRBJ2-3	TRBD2	CASSLGRGSTDTQYF	TGCGCCAGCAGCCTGGGGCGGGGGAGCACAGATACGCAGTATTTT
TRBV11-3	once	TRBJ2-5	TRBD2	CASSLGGWPPGGETQYF	TGTGCCAGCAGCTTAGGGGGGTGGCCTCCGGGAGGAGAGACCCAGTACTTC